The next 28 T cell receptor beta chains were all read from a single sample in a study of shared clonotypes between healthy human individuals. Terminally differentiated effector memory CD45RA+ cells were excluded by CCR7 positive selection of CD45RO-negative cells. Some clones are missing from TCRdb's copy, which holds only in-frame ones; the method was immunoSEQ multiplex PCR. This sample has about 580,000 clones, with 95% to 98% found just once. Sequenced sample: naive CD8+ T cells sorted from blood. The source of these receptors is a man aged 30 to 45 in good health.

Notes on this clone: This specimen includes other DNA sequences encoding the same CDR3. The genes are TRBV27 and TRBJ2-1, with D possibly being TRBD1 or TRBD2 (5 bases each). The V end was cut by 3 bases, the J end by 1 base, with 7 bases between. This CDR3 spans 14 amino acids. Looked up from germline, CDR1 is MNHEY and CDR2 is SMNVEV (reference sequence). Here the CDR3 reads CASSFGGSYNEQFF. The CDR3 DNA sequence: TGTGCCAGCAGTTTTGGGGGTTCCTACAATGAGCAGTTCTTC.

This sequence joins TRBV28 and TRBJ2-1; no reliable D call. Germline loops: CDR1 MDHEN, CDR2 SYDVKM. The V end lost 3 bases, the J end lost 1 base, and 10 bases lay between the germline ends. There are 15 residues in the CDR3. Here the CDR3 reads CASSFLIASYNEQFF. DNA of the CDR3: TGTGCCAGCAGTTTCTTAATTGCTTCCTACAATGAGCAGTTCTTC.

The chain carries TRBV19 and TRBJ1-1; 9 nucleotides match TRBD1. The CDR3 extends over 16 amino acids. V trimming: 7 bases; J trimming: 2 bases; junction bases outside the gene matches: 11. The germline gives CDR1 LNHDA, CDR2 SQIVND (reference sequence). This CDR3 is CASNGRQGEGNTEAFF. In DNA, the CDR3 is TGTGCCAGTAACGGGCGACAGGGGGAAGGCAACACTGAAGCTTTCTTT. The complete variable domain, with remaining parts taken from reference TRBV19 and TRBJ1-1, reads DGGITQSPKYLFRKEGQNVTLSCEQNLNHDAMYWYRQDPGQGLRLIYYSQIVNDFQKGDIAEGYSVSREKKESFPLTVTSAQKNPTAFYLCASNGRQGEGNTEAFFGQGTRLTVV.

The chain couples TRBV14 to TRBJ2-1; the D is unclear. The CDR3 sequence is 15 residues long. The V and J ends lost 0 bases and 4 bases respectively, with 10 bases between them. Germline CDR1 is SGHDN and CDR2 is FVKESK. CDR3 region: CASSQDSTVYNEQFF. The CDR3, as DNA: TGTGCCAGCAGCCAAGATTCGACGGTTTACAATGAGCAGTTCTTC.

The CDR3 sequence is CASSLRGTGGGEQYF. In nucleotides, the CDR3 is TGTGCCAGCAGCTTACGTGGGACAGGGGGCGGCGAGCAGTACTTC. The chain joins TRBV7-8 to TRBJ2-7; 12 positions agree with TRBD1. The CDR3 sequence is 15 residues long. The junction had 5 bases not matched to a gene; V was cut back by 2 bases and J by 6 bases. Germline CDR1 is SGHVS and CDR2 is FQNEAQ.

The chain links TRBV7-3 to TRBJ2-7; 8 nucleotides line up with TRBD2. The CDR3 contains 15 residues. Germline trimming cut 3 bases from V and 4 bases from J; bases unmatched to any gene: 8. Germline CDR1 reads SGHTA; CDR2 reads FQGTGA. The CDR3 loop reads CASSFYPGGIYEQYF. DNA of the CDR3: TGTGCCAGCAGCTTTTATCCGGGAGGGATATACGAGCAGTACTTC. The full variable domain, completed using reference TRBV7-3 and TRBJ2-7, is GAGVSQTPSNKVTEKGKYVELRCDPISGHTALYWYRQSLGQGPEFLIYFQGTGAADDSGLPNDRFFAVRPEGSVSTLKIQRTERGDSAVYLCASSFYPGGIYEQYFGPGTRLTVT.

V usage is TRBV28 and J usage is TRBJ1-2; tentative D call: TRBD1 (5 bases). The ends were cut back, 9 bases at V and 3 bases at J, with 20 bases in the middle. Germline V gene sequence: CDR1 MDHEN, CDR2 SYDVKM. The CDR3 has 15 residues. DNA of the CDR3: TGTGCCAGGAGGGAAAGACAGACGCTGCACTATGGCTACACCTTC. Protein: CARRERQTLHYGYTF.

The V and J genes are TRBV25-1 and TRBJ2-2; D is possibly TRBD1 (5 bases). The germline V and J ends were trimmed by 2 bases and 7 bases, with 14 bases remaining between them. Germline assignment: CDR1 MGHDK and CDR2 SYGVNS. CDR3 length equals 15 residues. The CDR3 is CASSENKGLVGELFF. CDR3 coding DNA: TGTGCCAGCAGTGAAAATAAGGGGCTGGTCGGGGAGCTGTTTTTT.

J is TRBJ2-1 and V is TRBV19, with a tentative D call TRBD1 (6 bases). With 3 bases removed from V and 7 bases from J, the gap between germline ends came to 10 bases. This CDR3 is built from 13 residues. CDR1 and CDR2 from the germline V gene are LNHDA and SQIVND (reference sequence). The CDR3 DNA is TGTGCCAGTAGTATCAACAGGGCGAATGAGCAGTTCTTC. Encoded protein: CASSINRANEQFF.

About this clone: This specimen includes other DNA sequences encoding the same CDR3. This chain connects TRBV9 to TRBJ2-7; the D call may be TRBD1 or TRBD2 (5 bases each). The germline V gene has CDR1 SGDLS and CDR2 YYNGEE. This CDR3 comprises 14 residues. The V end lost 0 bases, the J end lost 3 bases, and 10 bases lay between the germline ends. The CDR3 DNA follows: TGTGCCAGCAGCGTAGGGGACGGAATCTACGAGCAGTACTTC. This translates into CASSVGDGIYEQYF. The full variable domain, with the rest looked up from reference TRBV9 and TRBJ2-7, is DSGVTQTPKHLITATGQRVTLRCSPRSGDLSVYWYQQSLDQGLQFLIQYYNGEERAKGNILERFSAQQFPDLHSELNLSSLELGDSALYFCASSVGDGIYEQYFGPGTRLTVT.

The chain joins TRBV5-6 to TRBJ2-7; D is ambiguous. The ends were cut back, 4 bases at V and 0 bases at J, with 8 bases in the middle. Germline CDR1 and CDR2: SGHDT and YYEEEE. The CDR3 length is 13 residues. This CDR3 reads CASSTDASYEQYF. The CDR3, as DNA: TGTGCCAGCAGCACGGACGCCTCCTACGAGCAGTACTTC.

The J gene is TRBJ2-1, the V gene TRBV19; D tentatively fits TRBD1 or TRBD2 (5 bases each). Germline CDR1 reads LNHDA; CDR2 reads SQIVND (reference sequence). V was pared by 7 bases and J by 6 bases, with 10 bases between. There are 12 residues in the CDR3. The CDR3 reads CASNHGTNEQFF. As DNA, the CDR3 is TGTGCCAGTAACCATGGGACCAATGAGCAGTTCTTC.

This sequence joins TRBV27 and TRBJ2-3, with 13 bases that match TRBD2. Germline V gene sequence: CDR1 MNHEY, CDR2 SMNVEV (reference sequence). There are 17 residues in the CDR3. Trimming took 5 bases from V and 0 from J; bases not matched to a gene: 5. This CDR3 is CASSRGTSGTSTDTQYF. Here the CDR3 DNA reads TGTGCCAGCAGTAGAGGGACTAGCGGGACTAGCACAGATACGCAGTATTTT.

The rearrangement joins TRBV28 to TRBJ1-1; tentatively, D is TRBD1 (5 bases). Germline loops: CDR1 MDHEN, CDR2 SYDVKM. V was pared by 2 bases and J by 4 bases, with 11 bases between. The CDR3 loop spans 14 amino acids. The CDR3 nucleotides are TGTGCCAGCAGTTTAGAGGGGCGGGGCACTGAAGCTTTCTTT. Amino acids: CASSLEGRGTEAFF.

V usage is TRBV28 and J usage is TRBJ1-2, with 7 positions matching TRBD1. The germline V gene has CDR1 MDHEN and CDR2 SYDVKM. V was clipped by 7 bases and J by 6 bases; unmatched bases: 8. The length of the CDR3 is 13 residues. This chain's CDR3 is CASNLDRANGYTF. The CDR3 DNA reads TGTGCCAGCAACCTTGACAGGGCCAATGGCTACACCTTC.

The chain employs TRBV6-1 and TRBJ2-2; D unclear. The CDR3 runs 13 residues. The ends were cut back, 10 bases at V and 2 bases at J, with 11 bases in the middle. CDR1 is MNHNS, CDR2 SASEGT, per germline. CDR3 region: CATVPVNTGELFF. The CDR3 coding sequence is TGTGCCACCGTGCCCGTTAACACCGGGGAGCTGTTTTTT.

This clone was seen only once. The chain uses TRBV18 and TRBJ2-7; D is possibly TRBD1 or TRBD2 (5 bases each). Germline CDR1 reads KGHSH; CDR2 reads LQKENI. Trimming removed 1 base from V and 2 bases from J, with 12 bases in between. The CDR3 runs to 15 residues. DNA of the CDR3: TGTGCCAGCTCACCACGCCGGGACGTAACCTACGAGCAGTACTTC. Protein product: CASSPRRDVTYEQYF.

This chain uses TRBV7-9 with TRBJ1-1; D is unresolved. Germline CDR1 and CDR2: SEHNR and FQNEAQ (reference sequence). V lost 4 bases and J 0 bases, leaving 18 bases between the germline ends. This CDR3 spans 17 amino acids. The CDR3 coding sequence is TGTGCCAGCAGCTCGCCTTTGGGGTCGCGCATGAACACTGAAGCTTTCTTT. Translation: CASSSPLGSRMNTEAFF.

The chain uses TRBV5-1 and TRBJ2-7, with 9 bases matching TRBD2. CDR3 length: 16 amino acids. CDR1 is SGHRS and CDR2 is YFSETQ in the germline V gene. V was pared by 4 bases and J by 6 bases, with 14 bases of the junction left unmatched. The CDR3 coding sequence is TGCGCCAGCAGCCCTCCGTCCGGGGTTAGCGGGAGCGAGCAGTACTTC. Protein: CASSPPSGVSGSEQYF.

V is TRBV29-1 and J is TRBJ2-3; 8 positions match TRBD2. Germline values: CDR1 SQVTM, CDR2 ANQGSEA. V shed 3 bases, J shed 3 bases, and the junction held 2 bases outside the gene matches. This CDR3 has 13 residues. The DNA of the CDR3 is TGCAGCGTTGAGCGGGGGGTAACAGATACGCAGTATTTT. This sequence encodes CSVERGVTDTQYF.

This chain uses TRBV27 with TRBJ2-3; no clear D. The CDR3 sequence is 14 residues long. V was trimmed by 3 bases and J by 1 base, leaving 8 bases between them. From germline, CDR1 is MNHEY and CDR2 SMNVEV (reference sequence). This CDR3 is CASSLVQGTDTQYF. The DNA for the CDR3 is TGTGCCAGCAGTTTGGTGCAGGGCACAGATACGCAGTATTTT.

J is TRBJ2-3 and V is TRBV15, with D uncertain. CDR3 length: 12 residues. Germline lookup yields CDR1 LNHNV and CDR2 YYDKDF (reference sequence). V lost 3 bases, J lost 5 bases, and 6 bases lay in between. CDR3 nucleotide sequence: TGTGCCACCAGCAGCTTCATAGATACGCAGTATTTT. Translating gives CATSSFIDTQYF.

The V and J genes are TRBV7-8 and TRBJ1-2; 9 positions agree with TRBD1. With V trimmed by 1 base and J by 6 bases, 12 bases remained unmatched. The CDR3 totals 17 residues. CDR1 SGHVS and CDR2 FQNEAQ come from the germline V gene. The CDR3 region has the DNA TGTGCCAGCAGCTTAGTATTGGGACAGGGCTTGTTCGATGGCTACACCTTC. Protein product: CASSLVLGQGLFDGYTF. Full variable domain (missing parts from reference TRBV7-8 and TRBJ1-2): GAGVSQSPRYKVAKRGQDVALRCDPISGHVSLFWYQQALGQGPEFLTYFQNEAQLDKSGLPSDRFFAERPEGSVSTLKIQRTQQEDSAVYLCASSLVLGQGLFDGYTFGSGTRLTVV.

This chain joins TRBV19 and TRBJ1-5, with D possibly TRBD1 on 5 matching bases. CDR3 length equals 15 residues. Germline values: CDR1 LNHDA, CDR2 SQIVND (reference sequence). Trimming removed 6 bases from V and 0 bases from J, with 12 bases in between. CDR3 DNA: TGTGCCAGTAGGTGGGGGGTTTATAGCAATCAGCCCCAGCATTTT. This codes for CASRWGVYSNQPQHF.

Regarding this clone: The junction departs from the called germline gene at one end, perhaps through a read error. CDR3 amino acids: CASSPSRTGELFF. The CDR3 DNA sequence: TGTGCTAGCAGCCCCTCTCGTACCGGGGAGCTGTTTTTT. V gene TRBV7-7 combines with J gene TRBJ2-2; D unresolved. The CDR3 runs 13 residues. Germline CDR1 is SSHAT and CDR2 is FNYEAQ (reference sequence).

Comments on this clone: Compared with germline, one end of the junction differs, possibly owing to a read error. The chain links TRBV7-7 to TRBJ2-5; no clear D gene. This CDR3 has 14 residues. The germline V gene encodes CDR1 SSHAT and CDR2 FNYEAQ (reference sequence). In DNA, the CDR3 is TGTGCTAGCAGCTTAGATCTGGGATTAGAGACCCAGTACTTC. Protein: CASSLDLGLETQYF. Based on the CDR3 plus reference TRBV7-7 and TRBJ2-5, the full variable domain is GAGVSQSPRYKVTKRGQDVTLRCDPISSHATLYWYQQALGQGPEFLTYFNYEAQPDKSGLPSDRFSAERPEGSISTLTIQRTEQRDSAMYRCASSLDLGLETQYFGPGTRLLVL.

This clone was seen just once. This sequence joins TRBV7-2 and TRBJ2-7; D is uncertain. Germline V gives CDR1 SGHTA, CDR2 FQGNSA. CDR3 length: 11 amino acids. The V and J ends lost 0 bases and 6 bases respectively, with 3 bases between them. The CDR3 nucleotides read TGTGCCAGCAGCTTAGCACTCGAGCAGTACTTC. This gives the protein CASSLALEQYF.

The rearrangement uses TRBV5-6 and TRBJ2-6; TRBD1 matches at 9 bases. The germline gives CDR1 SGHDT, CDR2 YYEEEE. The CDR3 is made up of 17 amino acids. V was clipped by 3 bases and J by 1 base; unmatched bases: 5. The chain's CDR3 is CASSSPTGGSGANVLTF. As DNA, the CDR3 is TGTGCCAGCAGCTCACCGACAGGGGGATCTGGGGCCAACGTCCTGACTTTC.